Below, one T cell receptor (beta chain) is given with its context. Assay used: immunoSEQ multiplex PCR; TCRdb lists only in-frame clones, some missing. This sample has about 40,000 clones; around 89% occur once, and the top ten carry 20% to 25%. The sample originates from a study of OX40 agonist ivuxolimab in advanced cancers. The material was CD4+ or CD8+ T cells sorted from blood, obtained in a trial of the OX40 agonist ivuxolimab. This sequence originates from an adult with an advanced solid tumor such as melanoma, head and neck, liver or kidney cancer.

CDR3 protein: CASSLKPSGRAVAGELFF. As DNA, the CDR3 is TGTGCCAGCAGTTTAAAGCCTAGCGGGAGGGCCGTAGCCGGGGAGCTGTTTTTT. The chain has TRBV27 and TRBJ2-2, with TRBD2 matching over 12 bases. V shed 2 bases, J shed 6 bases, and the junction held 10 bases outside the gene matches. Germline CDR1 reads MNHEY; CDR2 reads SMNVEV (reference sequence). This CDR3 has 18 amino acids.